Described below is a single T cell receptor beta chain sequence and its context. It lacks a known antigen. The record has no base qualities; no much larger clone is one base away. The sample originates from a study of Ad26.COV2.S vaccination and SARS-CoV-2 variants (dated by TCRdb to 2020 to 2023). Regarding the study in general: Donors in the vaccine arm were drawn from COV1001, a multicentre, randomized, double-blind, placebo-controlled phase I-IIa trial testing Ad26.COV2.S in healthy adults. Ad26.COV2.S was given intramuscularly at 5x10^10 or 1x10^11 viral particles, as a single shot or as two shots 56 days apart. The specificity and breadth of SARS-CoV-2-reactive T cell receptors after Ad26.COV2.S vaccination were assessed by TCRbeta repertoire sequencing. A total of 32 samples were included in the TCR-sequenced set, comprising around 19 Ad26.COV2.S vaccine recipients, 5 placebo recipients and 8 SARS-CoV-2 convalescent individuals. Trial participants were randomized into five groups of five: low-dose or high-dose Ad26.COV2.S given once or twice, or placebo on both occasions. Throughout the experiments and outcome assessment, investigators stayed blinded to trial group allocation. The full study reports these points: According to the authors, total T cell responses may have been underestimated by the TCR breadth and depth analyses. Non-spike TCR breadth was comparable between vaccine and placebo recipients, consistent with the vaccine containing only spike. Comparing responses between vaccine doses or regimens was not something the study was powered to do. Substantial breadth of spike-specific CD8+ and CD4+ T cell responses was reported after vaccination. Spike-specific TCR breadth was higher in Ad26.COV2.S recipients than in placebo recipients (P = 0.0014).

The immunoSEQ Assay was the method used to sequence TCRbeta CDR3 regions. After extraction, genomic DNA underwent amplification by bias-controlled multiplex PCR, followed by high-throughput sequencing. The authors processed their data as follows. To quantify the absolute abundance of every unique TCRbeta CDR3 region, sequences were collapsed and filtered. Usable DNA was measured by amplifying reference genes present in all nucleated cells, and TCRbeta template counts were normalized to that usable DNA to estimate T cell fraction. Repertoire TCRs were annotated as SARS-CoV-2-specific by exact matching of V gene, CDR3 amino acid sequence and J gene to a known reactive TCR set. The reference SARS-CoV-2 TCR set was obtained from MIRA and was filtered for enrichment in COVID-19-positive ImmuneCODE repertoires, whereby public or cross-reactive TCRs were removed. Using the MIRA antigens, annotated TCRs were further analysed by specific ORF or by position within an ORF. Depth was the summed frequency of annotated unique rearrangements, while breadth was defined as annotated unique rearrangements over total unique productive rearrangements. Group comparisons of TCR breadth used two-sided Wilcoxon rank-sum tests. This immuneACCESS table, as held by TCRdb, lists in-frame sequences with V and J called but not all clones. Of the missing ones, under half trace to an unresolved V gene in checked studies; the others have no known cause. V and J calls and clone size are given by that table; D and trimming were obtained from the DNA. Within this sample are hundreds of thousands of clones, with around 90% of them counted one time only. About 1.5% of the sample is taken by the ten largest.

At the junction V is shortened by 4 bases and J by 2 bases, with 13 bases in between. Counted from cysteine to phenylalanine, this CDR3 has 15 amino acids. Just the 45-base CDR3 DNA is kept, in frame starting at base 1. CDR1 and CDR2 were assigned from the germline V gene as SGDLS and YYNGEE. The treatment or condition label here, explained by the study, means: some 20 received Ad26.COV2.S at low or high dose, single or two shots; five or six received placebo; per-sample allocation not given. Repertoires of vaccine and placebo recipients were sequenced from samples collected on day 63 after the first injection. Between 29 July and 7 August 2020, Cohort 1b enrolled around 25 adults aged 18-55 years at one site in Boston, USA. Ad26.COV2.S consisted of a replication-incompetent adenovirus type 26 vector by which a prefusion-stabilized SARS-CoV-2 spike protein from the original Wuhan strain was expressed.

The starting material was peripheral blood, obtained in a trial of Ad26.COV2.S vaccine versus placebo. The TCR was taken from a person between 18 and 59 years old who received the Ad26.COV2.S COVID-19 vaccine or a placebo. This sequence uses TRBV9 and TRBJ1-3; the D gene is unclear. The DNA is TGTGCCAGCAGCCCCTTCCCTCAGACTGGAAACACCATATATTTT. Its product reads: CASSPFPQTGNTIYF.